The 32 T cell receptor beta chains reported below all come from one sample, sequenced in a study of T cells after yellow fever vaccination. TCRdb passed the 5' RACE reads through MiXCR, listing each CDR3 protein once. Of about 210,000 distinct CDR3 sequences in the sample, under 3.5% were seen once. The source was CD4+ T cells sorted from PBMCs, collected 10 days after the yellow fever booster vaccination. All receptors come from a man in his late teens or twenties who received the YFV17D yellow fever vaccine.

This clonotype was counted many times. The chain has TRBV12-3 or TRBV12-4 and TRBJ1-5; 8 positions match TRBD1. This CDR3 has 17 amino acids. The trim removed 3 bases at V and 0 bases at J, leaving 7 bases unmatched. As DNA, the CDR3 is TGTGCCAGCAGTTTGGCTACAGGGGGGGATAGCAATCAGCCCCAGCATTTT. This codes for CASSLATGGDSNQPQHF.

This clonotype was observed a few times. The V call is TRBV12-3 or TRBV12-4, the J call TRBJ1-1; D is ambiguous. V was pared by 3 bases and J by 3 bases, with 8 bases between. The CDR3 loop spans 13 amino acids. The CDR3 coding sequence is TGTGCCAGCAGTTTTAATAGGGACACTGAAGCTTTCTTT. This translates into CASSFNRDTEAFF.

The chain is built from TRBV20-1 and TRBJ1-5; D is undetermined. V dropped 0 bases and J dropped 0 bases, with 6 bases sitting between them. This CDR3 region has 14 residues. Germline V gene sequence: CDR1 DFQATT, CDR2 SNEGSKA (reference sequence). The CDR3: CSARDPNSNQPQHF. The CDR3 DNA is TGCAGTGCTAGAGATCCGAATAGCAATCAGCCCCAGCATTTT.

This clonotype appeared many times. The gene calls are TRBV5-1 and TRBJ2-1; tentative D call: TRBD1 (6 bases). V was pared by 4 bases and J by 8 bases, with 7 bases between. Germline CDR1 is SGHRS and CDR2 is YFSETQ. The CDR3 has 11 amino acids. The CDR3 DNA follows: TGCGCCAGCAGCAGGGGGTATGAGCAGTTCTTC. Protein sequence: CASSRGYEQFF.

This clonotype was observed many times. The rearrangement uses TRBV9 and TRBJ2-6; D remains unclear. The CDR3 is 14 amino acids. The V end was cut by 4 bases, the J end by 0 bases, with 5 bases between. From germline, CDR1 is SGDLS and CDR2 YYNGEE. The CDR3 DNA is TGTGCCAGCAGCCAACCCTCTGGGGCCAACGTCCTGACTTTC. Residues: CASSQPSGANVLTF.

This chain joins TRBV7-2 and TRBJ2-2, with D hard to call. V was shortened by 1 base and J by 8 bases, with 11 bases between the two germline ends. The length of the CDR3 is 14 residues. Germline CDR1 reads SGHTA; CDR2 reads FQGNSA. CDR3 amino acids: CASSLVSAEGELFF. The CDR3 DNA is TGTGCCAGCAGCTTAGTGTCGGCAGAGGGGGAGCTGTTTTTT. Combining the CDR3 with reference TRBV7-2 and TRBJ2-2 gives the whole variable domain GAGVSQSPSNKVTEKGKDVELRCDPISGHTALYWYRQSLGQGLEFLIYFQGNSAPDKSGLPSDRFSAERTGGSVSTLTIQRTQQEDSAVYLCASSLVSAEGELFFGEGSRLTVL.

This clonotype was observed at least ten times. J is TRBJ1-5 and V is TRBV19; the D is unclear. This CDR3 comprises 13 residues. Trimming pared 4 bases from V and 10 bases from J, leaving 14 bases between. CDR1 is LNHDA, CDR2 SQIVND, per germline (reference sequence). The CDR3 coding sequence is TGTGCCAGTAGTACAGTATTGGAGCAACCCCAGCATTTT. Protein: CASSTVLEQPQHF.

This clonotype showed up just a few times. The rearrangement uses TRBV6-2 or TRBV6-3 and TRBJ2-7; 10 bases line up with TRBD1. In germline, CDR1 is MNHEY, CDR2 SVGEGT. V was clipped by 5 bases and J by 4 bases; unmatched bases: 8. The CDR3 extends over 15 amino acids. Here the CDR3 DNA reads TGTGCCAGCAGTCAAGCCCCGGGACAGGGGTACGAGCAGTACGTC. Translated, it gives CASSQAPGQGYEQYV.

This clonotype turned up a few times. The genes are TRBV2 and TRBJ1-6, with 7 bases matching TRBD1. Per germline, CDR1 SNHLY and CDR2 FYNNEI. The CDR3 extends over 13 amino acids. The trim removed 6 bases at V and 7 bases at J, leaving 3 bases unmatched. CDR3 in amino acids: CASRRTGNSPLHF. For the CDR3, the DNA is TGTGCCAGCAGGCGGACAGGAAATTCACCCCTCCACTTT.

The CDR3 DNA is TGTGCCACCAGTGATTTAACAGGAGAGACCCAGTACTTC. It translates to CATSDLTGETQYF. The rearrangement joins TRBV24-1 to TRBJ2-5; D is possibly TRBD1 (5 bases). There are 13 residues in the CDR3. Trimming pared 1 base from V and 4 bases from J, leaving 6 bases between. The germline gives CDR1 KGHDR, CDR2 SFDVKD.

The sample holds many counts of this clonotype. The chain has TRBV7-9 and TRBJ2-1; D gene ambiguous. V lost 8 bases to trimming and J lost 6 bases, with 11 bases between them. The germline gives CDR1 SEHNR, CDR2 FQNEAQ (reference sequence). This CDR3 is built from 12 residues. CDR3 DNA sequence: TGTGCCAGCCGCCCCTGGGCCAATGAGCAGTTCTTC. Encoded protein: CASRPWANEQFF.

This clonotype was recorded at least ten times. This chain uses TRBV29-1 with TRBJ2-3; 7 positions agree with TRBD1. V was clipped by 7 bases and J by 2 bases; unmatched bases: 12. Germline V lookup: CDR1 SQVTM, CDR2 ANQGSEA. The CDR3 runs to 15 residues. The CDR3 is CSAIPTGQATDTQYF. CDR3 DNA sequence: TGCAGCGCTATCCCGACAGGACAGGCCACAGATACGCAGTATTTT.

This clonotype has ten or more counts. This chain connects TRBV29-1 to TRBJ1-4, with D uncertain. CDR1 is SQVTM, CDR2 ANQGSEA, per germline. This CDR3 is 13 amino acids long. Trimming stripped 6 bases from V and 0 bases from J, with 8 bases between. CDR3 in DNA: TGCAGCGTCTCGGTAGCAACTAATGAAAAACTGTTTTTT. Amino acids: CSVSVATNEKLFF.

This clonotype was recorded at least ten times. The genes are TRBV24-1 and TRBJ1-5; a possible D gene is TRBD1 (5 bases). V was trimmed by 5 bases and J by 4 bases, leaving 11 bases between them. In germline, CDR1 is KGHDR, CDR2 SFDVKD. The CDR3 is made up of 14 amino acids. CDR3 bases: TGTGCCACCAGTGGGCAGGGCCAAAATCAGCCCCAGCATTTT. This translates into CATSGQGQNQPQHF.

A remark on this clonotype: A junction boundary mismatches the germline segment, possibly from a read error. The chain uses TRBV5-4 and TRBJ2-2; a weak D match, TRBD2 (7 bases). CDR3 length equals 17 residues. CDR1 and CDR2 from the germline V gene are SGHNT and YYREEE (reference sequence). The CDR3 sequence is CASRLAGGPRNTGELFF. Here the CDR3 DNA reads TGTGCCAGCAGATTGGCCGGGGGGCCCCGGAACACCGGGGAGCTGTTTTTT.

This clonotype came up a few times. The rearrangement links TRBV7-2 to TRBJ2-1; tentatively, D is TRBD2 (6 bases). The CDR3 contains 15 residues. Germline V gene lookup returns CDR1 SGHTA and CDR2 FQGNSA. Between the trimmed V and J ends, which lost 1 base and 3 bases, there was a span of 10 bases. The CDR3 loop is CASSLDGGDYNEQFF. CDR3 bases: TGTGCCAGCAGCTTAGACGGCGGGGACTACAATGAGCAGTTCTTC.

This clonotype was seen many times. V usage is TRBV27 and J usage is TRBJ1-5, with D perhaps TRBD1 (6 bases). Trimming removed 6 bases from V and 5 bases from J, with 14 bases in between. The CDR3 extends over 14 amino acids. Germline CDR1 reads MNHEY; CDR2 reads SMNVEV (reference sequence). DNA of the CDR3: TGTGCCAGCAGCTATTACAGGGCCCATCAGCCCCAGCATTTT. Its protein is CASSYYRAHQPQHF.

This clonotype was seen a few times. The chain combines TRBV20-1 with TRBJ1-1; 8 bases align to TRBD1. The CDR3 is made up of 13 amino acids. CDR1 is DFQATT, CDR2 SNEGSKA, per germline (reference sequence). CDR3 amino acids: CSGTGGLNTEAFF. In nucleotides, the CDR3 is TGCAGCGGGACAGGAGGTCTGAACACTGAAGCTTTCTTT.

This clonotype was seen at least ten times. The rearrangement joins TRBV5-1 to TRBJ2-5; 9 nucleotides agree with TRBD1. Germline lookup yields CDR1 SGHRS and CDR2 YFSETQ. There are 14 residues in the CDR3. J was trimmed by 3 bases and V by 4 bases; bases with no gene match: 4. CDR3: CASSGRQGEETQYF. The CDR3 DNA follows: TGCGCCAGCAGCGGCCGACAGGGGGAAGAGACCCAGTACTTC.

The chain's CDR3 is CASSPHTLSRPFF. CDR3 coding DNA: TGTGCCAGCAGTCCCCACACACTTTCTCGGCCTTTCTTT. The chain combines TRBV6-5 with TRBJ1-1; no reliable D call. CDR1 and CDR2 (germline): MNHEY, SVGAGI. CDR3 length equals 13 residues. Trimming removed 5 bases at V and 12 bases at J, with 19 bases between.

In its sample, this clonotype was seen many times. The chain combines TRBV20-1 with TRBJ2-7, with TRBD1 identical over 10 bases. Trimming cost V 2 bases and J 5 bases; bases outside gene matches: 3. This CDR3 spans 13 amino acids. Per germline, CDR1 DFQATT and CDR2 SNEGSKA (reference sequence). The DNA of the CDR3 is TGCAGTGCTAGAACGGGACAGGGGAACGAGCAGTACTTC. The encoded protein is CSARTGQGNEQYF.

V is TRBV7-9 and J is TRBJ1-5, with D tentatively TRBD1 (5 bases). Trimming took 1 base from V and 7 from J, leaving 14 bases between them. This CDR3 comprises 15 residues. From germline, CDR1 is SEHNR and CDR2 FQNEAQ (reference sequence). In nucleotides, the CDR3 is TGTGCCAGCAGCTTAGACGAGGGACTCAAACAGCCCCAGCATTTT. Its translation is CASSLDEGLKQPQHF.

This chain links TRBV20-1 with TRBJ2-5, with TRBD2 as a possible D gene (5 bases). V was trimmed by 0 bases and J by 2 bases, leaving 10 bases between them. CDR3 size: 14 residues. From germline, CDR1 is DFQATT and CDR2 SNEGSKA (reference sequence). CDR3 nucleotide sequence: TGCAGTGCTAGAGAAGGGAGACCGCAAGAGACCCAGTACTTC. Its translation: CSAREGRPQETQYF.

This clonotype has ten or more counts. This chain connects TRBV6-5 to TRBJ2-1; D might be TRBD2 (5 bases). Trimming shortened V by 7 bases and J by 4 bases, and 17 bases separated the two germline ends. The CDR3 runs 15 residues. From germline, CDR1 is MNHEY and CDR2 SVGAGI. CDR3 sequence: CASKAAGASYNEQFF. CDR3 bases: TGTGCCAGCAAAGCGGCTGGCGCCTCATACAATGAGCAGTTCTTC.

The rearrangement uses TRBV27 and TRBJ1-4; 7 nucleotides match TRBD1. CDR3 length equals 16 residues. Trimming took 8 bases from V and 0 from J; bases not matched to a gene: 9. The germline gives CDR1 MNHEY, CDR2 SMNVEV (reference sequence). The CDR3 DNA reads TGTGCCAGCTGGCGGGACAGACACGCAACTAATGAAAAACTGTTTTTT. Its protein product is CASWRDRHATNEKLFF. The full variable domain, rest sourced from reference TRBV27 and TRBJ1-4, is EAQVTQNPRYLITVTGKKLTVTCSQNMNHEYMSWYRQDPGLGLRQIYYSMNVEVTDKGDVPEGYKVSRKEKRNFPLILESPSPNQTSLYFCASWRDRHATNEKLFFGSGTQLSVL.

The table lists this clonotype with a few counts. CDR3 in DNA: TGCGCCAGCAGCCAAGATGTTCCAGGAGGGAACTATGGCTACACCTTC. It specifies CASSQDVPGGNYGYTF. The chain carries TRBV4-3 and TRBJ1-2, with unresolved D. Germline CDR1 and CDR2: LGHNA and YSLEER. The CDR3 is 16 residues long. V lost 0 bases, J lost 2 bases, and 13 bases lay in between.

This clonotype occurred a few times. The V call is TRBV7-2, the J call TRBJ2-5; 8 bases fit TRBD2. The length of the CDR3 is 14 residues. After removal of 7 bases from V and 5 bases from J, the junction contained 9 bases not matched to a gene. From germline, CDR1 is SGHTA and CDR2 FQGNSA. The CDR3 region has the DNA TGTGCCAGCACTCGACGGGGGGGAGAGGAGACCCAGTACTTC. Its protein product is CASTRRGGEETQYF.

This clonotype was counted many times. The chain uses TRBV7-2 and TRBJ1-2; no clear D gene. V lost 0 bases, J lost 5 bases, and 10 bases lay in between. Germline assignment: CDR1 SGHTA and CDR2 FQGNSA. The CDR3 covers 14 residues. CDR3 region: CASSLASGGYGYTF. The CDR3 nucleotides read TGTGCCAGCAGCTTAGCGTCGGGCGGATATGGCTACACCTTC.

This clonotype was seen many times. This rearrangement joins TRBV4-2 to TRBJ1-1; no clear D gene. The CDR3 consists of 12 residues. Trimming shortened V by 0 bases and J by 11 bases, and 10 bases separated the two germline ends. The germline V gene has CDR1 LGHNA and CDR2 YNFKEQ. CDR3 sequence: CASSQERLGAFF. The CDR3 DNA follows: TGTGCCAGCAGCCAAGAGAGGTTGGGTGCTTTCTTT.

The rearrangement joins TRBV4-2 to TRBJ2-1, with 7 bases identical to TRBD1. This CDR3 has 16 amino acids. With V trimmed by 3 bases and J by 8 bases, 13 bases remained unmatched. Per the germline V gene, CDR1 is LGHNA and CDR2 is YNFKEQ. CDR3 bases: TGTGCCAGCAGCCACGAAGGGACAGAAAATACGGATGAGCAGTTCTTC. Encoded protein: CASSHEGTENTDEQFF.

This clonotype was recorded at least ten times. The V and J genes are TRBV18 and TRBJ1-1; D gene uncertain. CDR3 length: 16 amino acids. V dropped 3 bases and J dropped 1 base, with 15 bases sitting between them. CDR1 KGHSH and CDR2 LQKENI come from the germline V gene. The CDR3 sequence is CASSPGRTIQNTEAFF. The CDR3 DNA is TGTGCCAGCTCACCGGGCCGGACCATTCAGAACACTGAAGCTTTCTTT.

This clonotype was recorded at least ten times. The chain combines TRBV28 with TRBJ2-7; D ambiguous. This CDR3 has 14 residues. The germline gives CDR1 MDHEN, CDR2 SYDVKM. The V end lost 4 bases, the J end lost 6 bases, and 16 bases lay between the germline ends. Written as DNA, the CDR3 is TGTGCCAGCAGTTCAAGACAAGGAAGTCGCGAGCAGTACGTC. It encodes CASSSRQGSREQYV.